These 29 T cell receptor beta chains were all obtained from the same sample, sequenced in a study of a mutant IDH1 vaccine in newly diagnosed glioma. Time point meaning: week 23, last vaccination. The content of each vaccine dose was 300 ug of mutant IDH1 20-mer peptide, and topical imiquimod accompanied it. The repertoire was sequenced with immunoSEQ multiplex PCR; TCRdb's copy has only in-frame clones and lacks some. The sample consists of approximately 35,000 clones, roughly 90% of them appearing once. Their antigens are not known. The sequenced sample was PBMCs, obtained from a glioma patient whose treatment included an IDH1 peptide vaccine. These receptors originate from a man aged 40-50 years with glioma.

This clone was seen just once. J is TRBJ1-4 and V is TRBV19; D is perhaps TRBD1 (5 bases). This CDR3 spans 14 amino acids. CDR1 is LNHDA and CDR2 is SQIVND in the germline V gene (reference sequence). Trimming left V 7 bases short and J 7 bases short, with 16 bases between. The CDR3 loop reads CASTGVRGSEKLFF. As DNA, the CDR3 is TGTGCCAGTACCGGGGTCCGGGGGAGTGAAAAACTGTTTTTT.

The gene calls are TRBV19 and TRBJ1-4, with 10 bases that match TRBD1. Germline values: CDR1 LNHDA, CDR2 SQIVND (reference sequence). The CDR3 runs 14 residues. Trimming removed 4 bases from V and 8 bases from J; junction bases left unmatched: 4. CDR3 DNA: TGTGCCAGTAGTAGGACAGGGGGGAACGAAAAACTGTTTTTT. Its translation is CASSRTGGNEKLFF.

This clone was seen only once. This chain connects TRBV7-9 to TRBJ2-7; D might be TRBD2 (5 bases). The CDR3 spans 17 residues. Deletions cut 3 bases from V and 4 bases from J, with 22 bases between. Germline values: CDR1 SEHNR, CDR2 FQNEAQ (reference sequence). CDR3 loop: CASSFPPTSIGRYEQYF. The CDR3, as DNA: TGTGCCAGCAGCTTCCCCCCAACTAGTATTGGTAGATACGAGCAGTACTTC.

The chain carries TRBV5-1 and TRBJ1-3, with TRBD1 as a possible D gene (6 bases). Germline V gene data show CDR1 as SGHRS and CDR2 as YFSETQ. V was trimmed by 0 bases and J by 8 bases, leaving 15 bases between them. The CDR3 is 15 amino acids. The CDR3 sequence: CASSLGLGGPDTIYF. For the CDR3, the DNA is TGCGCCAGCAGCTTGGGGCTTGGGGGCCCGGACACCATATATTTT.

The V and J genes are TRBV28 and TRBJ1-1; possible D gene TRBD1, 5 bases. Germline CDR1 is MDHEN and CDR2 is SYDVKM. Trimming left V 6 bases short and J 9 bases short, with 14 bases between. The CDR3 length is 12 residues. This CDR3 is CASSHPGVQAFF. DNA of the CDR3: TGTGCCAGCAGCCATCCGGGGGTGCAAGCTTTCTTT.

CDR3 protein: CASSFQRGTRTDTQYF. The CDR3 bases are TGTGCCAGCAGTTTCCAGCGGGGGACCCGCACAGATACGCAGTATTTT. The gene calls are TRBV27 and TRBJ2-3, with 8 bases fitting TRBD2. Germline V gives CDR1 MNHEY, CDR2 SMNVEV (reference sequence). The CDR3 covers 16 residues. Trimming cost V 3 bases and J 1 base; bases outside gene matches: 6.

In its sample, this clone was seen once. The chain combines TRBV19 with TRBJ2-1, with 10 bases identical to TRBD2. Germline V lookup: CDR1 LNHDA, CDR2 SQIVND (reference sequence). With V trimmed by 6 bases and J by 0 bases, 8 bases remained unmatched. The CDR3 extends over 17 amino acids. The CDR3 region is CASRASGGFRSYNEQFF. The CDR3 DNA follows: TGTGCCAGTAGGGCTAGCGGGGGCTTTCGCTCCTACAATGAGCAGTTCTTC.

The chain carries TRBV9 and TRBJ2-3; no clear D. Trimming removed 4 bases at V and 0 bases at J, with 9 bases between. Per germline, CDR1 SGDLS and CDR2 YYNGEE. CDR3 length: 14 amino acids. The CDR3, as DNA: TGTGCCAGCAGCCCCCGCGCTAGCACAGATACGCAGTATTTT. This translates into CASSPRASTDTQYF.

The V gene is TRBV2, the J gene TRBJ2-3, with 7 bases aligning to TRBD1. CDR1 is SNHLY and CDR2 is FYNNEI in the germline V gene. Trimming removed 7 bases from V and 1 base from J; junction bases left unmatched: 5. This CDR3 region has 14 residues. CDR3 in amino acids: CASTLDRGTDTQYF. CDR3 DNA: TGTGCCAGCACCTTAGACAGGGGCACAGATACGCAGTATTTT.

J is TRBJ2-3 and V is TRBV2; 8 nucleotides align to TRBD2. This CDR3 is 12 amino acids long. CDR1 is SNHLY, CDR2 FYNNEI, per germline. With 10 bases clipped from V and 6 bases from J, the junction kept 6 bases outside the gene matches. CDR3 nucleotides: TGTGCCACCGCTCGGGGGGGGGATACGCAGTATTTT. Protein: CATARGGDTQYF.

This clone rates as medium-sized. The J gene is TRBJ1-6, the V gene TRBV19; D may be TRBD1 (6 bases). The germline V and J ends were trimmed by 3 bases and 5 bases, with 8 bases remaining between them. CDR1 and CDR2 from the germline V gene are LNHDA and SQIVND (reference sequence). The CDR3 totals 14 residues. Here the CDR3 DNA reads TGTGCCAGTAGTATTGGGGGCAATAATTCACCCCTCCACTTT. Translation: CASSIGGNNSPLHF.

The V gene is TRBV5-1, the J gene TRBJ2-5, with 12 positions matching TRBD2. Germline lookup yields CDR1 SGHRS and CDR2 YFSETQ. The CDR3 is 17 amino acids. The V and J ends lost 2 bases and 5 bases, in that order; junction bases with no gene match: 10. CDR3 protein: CASSFAASGGAVETQYF. The CDR3 coding sequence is TGCGCCAGCAGCTTCGCGGCTAGCGGGGGGGCCGTGGAGACCCAGTACTTC.

The chain links TRBV5-1 to TRBJ2-5; D gene unclear. The ends were cut back, 4 bases at V and 4 bases at J, with 14 bases in the middle. Germline lookup yields CDR1 SGHRS and CDR2 YFSETQ. The CDR3 totals 14 residues. The CDR3 nucleotides are TGCGCCAGCAGCGCTTTACAGATGGGAGAGACCCAGTACTTC. It yields the protein CASSALQMGETQYF.

V gene TRBV6-1 combines with J gene TRBJ1-1; TRBD1 matches 8 bases. The germline CDR1 and CDR2 sequences are MNHNS and SASEGT. V shed 2 bases, J shed 7 bases, and the junction held 6 bases outside the gene matches. The CDR3 length is 14 residues. The CDR3 coding sequence is TGTGCCAGCAGTGAACCCAGGGGGCGGGGTGAAGCTTTCTTT. This encodes CASSEPRGRGEAFF.

The chain is built from TRBV19 and TRBJ2-3, with 8 bases fitting TRBD1. V lost 10 bases and J lost 3; bases outside the gene matches: 6. From germline, CDR1 is LNHDA and CDR2 SQIVND (reference sequence). The CDR3 covers 13 residues. The CDR3 region has the DNA TGTGCCATCCGTGACAGGGGTACAGATACGCAGTATTTT. Residues: CAIRDRGTDTQYF.

The V call is TRBV18, the J call TRBJ1-2; D not resolved. CDR1 KGHSH and CDR2 LQKENI come from the germline V gene. The length of the CDR3 is 12 residues. The germline V and J ends were trimmed by 3 bases and 1 base, with 3 bases remaining between them. Here the CDR3 reads CASSPDNYGYTF. The CDR3 nucleotides read TGTGCCAGCTCACCTGATAACTATGGCTACACCTTC.

V gene TRBV10-3 combines with J gene TRBJ1-1; tentatively, D is TRBD1 (5 bases). The CDR3 sequence is 12 residues long. The V gene's germline CDR1 is ENHRY and CDR2 SYGVKD. V dropped 3 bases and J dropped 10 bases, with 12 bases sitting between them. CDR3 sequence (DNA): TGTGCCATCAGTGACGGTCATGGGACAGCTTTCTTT. Amino acids: CAISDGHGTAFF.

CDR3 coding DNA: TGTGCCTGGAGTGTGAACGACAATCAGCCCCAGCATTTT. Its protein product is CAWSVNDNQPQHF. The rearrangement joins TRBV30 to TRBJ1-5; unclear D gene. The germline V and J ends were trimmed by 0 bases and 3 bases, with 6 bases remaining between them. The CDR3 runs to 13 residues. The germline CDR1 and CDR2 sequences are GTSNPN and SVGIG (reference sequence). Supplemented by reference TRBV30 and TRBJ1-5, the full variable domain reads SQTIHQWPATLVQPVGSPLSLECTVEGTSNPNLYWYRQAAGRGLQLLFYSVGIGQISSEVPQNLSASRPQDRQFILSSKKLLLSDSGFYLCAWSVNDNQPQHFGDGTRLSIL.

V usage is TRBV2 and J usage is TRBJ2-1; D gene uncertain. CDR3 length: 11 residues. Per germline, CDR1 SNHLY and CDR2 FYNNEI. Trimming cost V 7 bases and J 8 bases, with 9 bases left between them. CDR3 loop: CASTSWDEQFF. As DNA, the CDR3 is TGTGCCAGCACCTCGTGGGATGAGCAGTTCTTC.

The rearrangement links TRBV19 to TRBJ1-1; D is perhaps TRBD1 (6 bases). The germline V and J ends were trimmed by 7 bases and 5 bases, with 20 bases remaining between them. The V gene's germline CDR1 is LNHDA and CDR2 SQIVND (reference sequence). CDR3 length: 15 amino acids. CDR3 amino acids: CASTPIRNRDTEAFF. In DNA, the CDR3 is TGTGCCAGTACCCCCATACGGAACAGGGATACTGAAGCTTTCTTT.

The CDR3 nucleotides are TGCGCCAGCAGCCGTCGGGGCTCCGCAGTAGAAGCTTTCTTT. This encodes CASSRRGSAVEAFF. The V call is TRBV5-1, the J call TRBJ1-1; maybe TRBD1 (5 bases). Trimming stripped 4 bases from V and 8 bases from J, with 18 bases between. This CDR3 is built from 14 residues. The germline gives CDR1 SGHRS, CDR2 YFSETQ.

This chain connects TRBV29-1 to TRBJ1-2, with unresolved D. V was pared by 6 bases and J by 2 bases, with 7 bases between. There are 11 residues in the CDR3. The germline CDR1 and CDR2 sequences are SQVTM and ANQGSEA. The CDR3 DNA sequence: TGCAGCGTGCATGGAAACTATGGCTACACCTTC. This translates into CSVHGNYGYTF.

V usage is TRBV4-2 and J usage is TRBJ2-7; 9 nucleotides match TRBD2. Germline assignment: CDR1 LGHNA and CDR2 YNFKEQ. The trim removed 0 bases at V and 6 bases at J, leaving 12 bases unmatched. CDR3 length equals 17 residues. In DNA form, the CDR3 reads TGTGCCAGCAGCCAAGATACTCTAGCGGGAAAGCTAGGCGAGCAGTACTTC. It is translated as CASSQDTLAGKLGEQYF.

This chain connects TRBV6-5 to TRBJ1-1; TRBD1 might be the D (6 bases). CDR3 size: 13 residues. The V end lost 6 bases, the J end lost 9 bases, and 17 bases lay between the germline ends. Germline V gene data show CDR1 as MNHEY and CDR2 as SVGAGI. The CDR3 DNA sequence: TGTGCCAGCAGGAACCGCGGAGGGACACAAGCTTTCTTT. Encoded protein: CASRNRGGTQAFF.

This chain connects TRBV9 to TRBJ2-5; TRBD1 aligns across 9 bases. This CDR3 comprises 16 residues. Germline values: CDR1 SGDLS, CDR2 YYNGEE. The ends lost 0 bases at V and 5 bases at J; junction bases unmatched: 8. Here the CDR3 DNA reads TGTGCCAGCAGCGTAGGGAGGACAGGGGCCATGGAGACCCAGTACTTC. It codes for CASSVGRTGAMETQYF.

V is TRBV7-6 and J is TRBJ1-2, with D possibly matching TRBD1 (5 bases). This CDR3 is built from 14 residues. Germline CDR1 SGHVS, CDR2 FNYEAQ. V lost 1 base to trimming and J lost 14 bases, with 20 bases between them. The CDR3 DNA reads TGTGCCAGCAGCTTAGGGACACGGGGGAAGGACTCGACCTTC. Protein sequence: CASSLGTRGKDSTF.

This clone was seen a single time. The V and J genes are TRBV7-8 and TRBJ1-6; a weak D match, TRBD1 (5 bases). V lost 1 base to trimming and J lost 9 bases, with 13 bases between them. This CDR3 is 15 amino acids long. Germline CDR1 SGHVS, CDR2 FQNEAQ. In DNA form, the CDR3 reads TGTGCCAGCAGCTTAGAGGGACTCCATATTTCACCCCTCCACTTT. This gives the protein CASSLEGLHISPLHF.

V and J are TRBV6-5 and TRBJ1-1; D gene uncertain. Germline CDR1 is MNHEY and CDR2 is SVGAGI. This CDR3 is 13 amino acids long. The V end was cut by 4 bases, the J end by 6 bases, with 12 bases between. Here the CDR3 DNA reads TGTGCCAGCAGTTGGGAGTTGCAGGCTGAAGCTTTCTTT. Translated, it gives CASSWELQAEAFF.

The chain carries TRBV28 and TRBJ1-4; TRBD1 aligns across 8 bases. CDR1 MDHEN and CDR2 SYDVKM come from the germline V gene. V trimming: 6 bases; J trimming: 3 bases; junction bases outside the gene matches: 6. The CDR3 runs to 15 residues. CDR3 sequence: CASSTQGAANEKLFF. The CDR3 region has the DNA TGTGCCAGCAGCACCCAGGGGGCTGCTAATGAAAAACTGTTTTTT.